Shown below are 14 T cell receptor beta chains from a single sample sequenced in a study of cytomegalovirus exposure and HLA in healthy donors. It was with 60 Vbeta and 13 Jbeta primers that the PCR ran. Using immunoSEQ multiplex PCR, the repertoire was profiled, and TCRdb retains in-frame clones only, with some absent. The sample contains tens of thousands of clones, more than 60% of which appear only once. Sequenced sample: PBMCs. The receptor set was obtained from a man between 35 and 55 years old in good health and CMV-seronegative.

The gene calls are TRBV4-2 and TRBJ2-4; 8 bases map to TRBD1. The germline CDR1 and CDR2 sequences are LGHNA and YNFKEQ. Losses at the gene ends were 2 bases for V and 2 bases for J; bases not matched to a gene: 5. The CDR3 spans 16 residues. Written as DNA, the CDR3 is TGTGCCAGCAGCCAATTAGACAGGGGAACCAAAAACATTCAGTACTTC. The encoded protein is CASSQLDRGTKNIQYF.

The chain uses TRBV7-9 and TRBJ2-7; TRBD1 matches 9 bases. The ends lost 5 bases at V and 5 bases at J; junction bases unmatched: 7. The CDR3 runs 14 residues. CDR1 is SEHNR, CDR2 FQNEAQ, per germline (reference sequence). CDR3 coding DNA: TGTGCCAGCAGCCGGGGACAGGGTGGGAACGAGCAGTACTTC. Translated: CASSRGQGGNEQYF.

J is TRBJ1-6 and V is TRBV5-6; 10 bases match TRBD1. V dropped 4 bases and J dropped 10; count of bases not matched to a gene: 11. Germline-derived CDR1 and CDR2 are SGHDT and YYEEEE. This CDR3 region has 16 residues. The CDR3: CASSAFSGTGASPLHF. DNA of the CDR3: TGTGCCAGCAGCGCCTTCTCCGGGACAGGGGCCTCACCCCTCCACTTT.

The rearrangement links TRBV28 to TRBJ1-3, with TRBD1 matching over 12 bases. With V trimmed by 6 bases and J by 2 bases, 11 bases remained unmatched. There are 18 residues in the CDR3. Germline V gene sequence: CDR1 MDHEN, CDR2 SYDVKM. CDR3 nucleotides: TGTGCCAGCAGCCGACTACCGGGACAGGGGGCCACTGGAAACACCATATATTTT. It yields the protein CASSRLPGQGATGNTIYF.

There are a few counts of this clone. The chain recombines TRBV7-9 with TRBJ1-1; no reliable D call. This CDR3 has 14 residues. Germline V gene data show CDR1 as SEHNR and CDR2 as FQNEAQ (reference sequence). V lost 1 base to trimming and J lost 6 bases, with 12 bases between them. The CDR3 sequence is CASSLEAASAEAFF. In DNA, the CDR3 is TGTGCCAGCAGCTTAGAGGCCGCGAGCGCTGAAGCTTTCTTT. Full variable domain (remainder filled in from reference TRBV7-9 and TRBJ1-1): DTGVSQNPRHKITKRGQNVTFRCDPISEHNRLYWYRQTLGQGPEFLTYFQNEAQLEKSRLLSDRFSAERPKGSFSTLEIQRTEQGDSAMYLCASSLEAASAEAFFGQGTRLTVV.

The gene calls are TRBV28 and TRBJ1-5; 7 bases match TRBD1. The junction had 3 bases not matched to a gene; V was cut back by 7 bases and J by 3 bases. CDR3 length: 13 amino acids. The V gene's germline CDR1 is MDHEN and CDR2 SYDVKM. CDR3 sequence (DNA): TGTGCCAGCACGGGACAGTTCAATCAGCCCCAGCATTTT. Translated, it gives CASTGQFNQPQHF.

The J gene is TRBJ1-5, the V gene TRBV27; TRBD1 agrees at 7 bases. Unmatched junction bases numbered 6, after V lost 6 bases and J lost 1 base. The germline CDR1 and CDR2 sequences are MNHEY and SMNVEV (reference sequence). The CDR3 consists of 15 residues. CDR3 protein: CASSPDRVSNQPQHF. Written as DNA, the CDR3 is TGTGCCAGCAGCCCAGACAGGGTGAGCAATCAGCCCCAGCATTTT.

This clone was picked up a small number of times. CDR3 sequence (DNA): TGTGCCAGCCAGGGGCCCGCGAACACCGGGGAGCTGTTTTTT. It yields the protein CASQGPANTGELFF. The genes are TRBV27 and TRBJ2-2, with D perhaps TRBD1 (6 bases). The CDR3 has 14 amino acids. V was shortened by 8 bases and J by 0 bases, with 10 bases between the two germline ends. Germline CDR1 reads MNHEY; CDR2 reads SMNVEV (reference sequence).

The chain couples TRBV6-4 to TRBJ2-1; D is unresolved. Germline lookup yields CDR1 MRHNA and CDR2 SNTAGT. The V end was cut by 9 bases, the J end by 3 bases, with 9 bases between. CDR3 length: 12 amino acids. In nucleotides, the CDR3 is TGTGCCAGGTTCTTACTCTACAATGAGCAGTTCTTC. This codes for CARFLLYNEQFF.

This rearrangement joins TRBV19 to TRBJ2-7, with a tentative D call TRBD2 (6 bases). This CDR3 has 12 residues. In germline, CDR1 is LNHDA, CDR2 SQIVND (reference sequence). Trimming stripped 6 bases from V and 3 bases from J, with 9 bases between. For the CDR3, the DNA is TGTGCCAGTAGCGGGACTCTCTACGAGCAGTACTTC. It encodes CASSGTLYEQYF.

This clone occurred once. This chain links TRBV5-6 with TRBJ1-4; 8 bases line up with TRBD1. This CDR3 has 14 amino acids. The V segment lost 3 bases and the J segment 6 bases; nucleotides outside the gene matches: 4. Per the germline V gene, CDR1 is SGHDT and CDR2 is YYEEEE. In DNA, the CDR3 is TGTGCCAGCAGCTACCAACAGGGGGATGAAAAACTGTTTTTT. It codes for CASSYQQGDEKLFF. The complete variable domain, with remaining parts taken from reference TRBV5-6 and TRBJ1-4, reads DAGVTQSPTHLIKTRGQQVTLRCSPKSGHDTVSWYQQALGQGPQFIFQYYEEEERQRGNFPDRFSGHQFPNYSSELNVNALLLGDSALYLCASSYQQGDEKLFFGSGTQLSVL.

In its sample, this clone was seen a few times. This sequence joins TRBV10-1 and TRBJ1-5; D remains ambiguous. The germline V gene has CDR1 WNHNN and CDR2 SYGVQD (reference sequence). Trimming took 8 bases from V and 7 from J, leaving 15 bases between them. The CDR3 extends over 13 amino acids. The CDR3 nucleotides are TGCGCCAGCTCAAATACGGCGGGACAGCCCCAGCATTTT. This gives the protein CASSNTAGQPQHF.

The chain links TRBV19 to TRBJ2-1, with TRBD2 identical over 16 bases. V lost 4 bases and J lost 4; bases outside the gene matches: 4. Per germline, CDR1 LNHDA and CDR2 SQIVND (reference sequence). The CDR3 runs 17 residues. CDR3 sequence reads: CASSRGLAGGLYNEQFF. The DNA for the CDR3 is TGTGCCAGTAGTAGGGGACTAGCGGGAGGGCTATACAATGAGCAGTTCTTC.

This chain uses TRBV10-3 with TRBJ1-1, with D unresolved. Germline V lookup: CDR1 ENHRY, CDR2 SYGVKD. The CDR3 has 13 amino acids. Between the trimmed V and J ends, which lost 1 base and 2 bases, there was a span of 5 bases. The CDR3 coding sequence is TGTGCCATCAGTGAGTGGCCCAACACTGAAGCTTTCTTT. As protein: CAISEWPNTEAFF.